Below are 8 T cell receptor beta chains sequenced from a single sample in a study of post-analysis software for immune sequencing data. Study-level points and caveats: Four to six TRBV segments were more frequent in patients than controls; TRBV5-6, TRBV5-1 and TRBV20-1 belonged to this group.

The library was made from cDNA and included unique molecular identifiers. TCRdb itself ran the PCR reads through MiXCR, one entry per CDR3 protein. The sample lists approximately 660,000 distinct CDR3 sequences, 59% occurring once. These TCRs' antigens remain unknown. The sequenced sample consisted of blood. The receptors shown here come from a girl aged 2 to 9 with multiple sclerosis.

This clonotype has only a few counts. This chain uses TRBV20-1 with TRBJ2-5; D may match TRBD1 or TRBD2 (6 bases each). This CDR3 is 13 amino acids long. Trimming left V 4 bases short and J 1 base short, with 10 bases between. Germline values: CDR1 DFQATT, CDR2 SNEGSKA (reference sequence). In DNA form, the CDR3 reads TGCAGTGCTATGTGGGGGGCCCAAGAGACCCAGTACTTC. Translated, it gives CSAMWGAQETQYF.

The gene calls are TRBV4-1 and TRBJ2-1; D ambiguous. Germline loops: CDR1 MGHRA, CDR2 YSYEKL. V dropped 1 base and J dropped 9 bases, with 13 bases sitting between them. There are 14 residues in the CDR3. The CDR3 spells CASSQGVGTGEQFF. CDR3 coding DNA: TGCGCCAGCAGCCAAGGGGTAGGCACGGGTGAGCAGTTCTTC.

This chain joins TRBV20-1 and TRBJ2-1, with TRBD2 matching over 11 bases. Germline V gene sequence: CDR1 DFQATT, CDR2 SNEGSKA (reference sequence). The junction had 9 bases not matched to a gene; V was cut back by 3 bases and J by 8 bases. This CDR3 spans 15 amino acids. The CDR3 region is CSASTSASGGYEQFF. The CDR3 DNA reads as TGCAGTGCTAGTACCTCCGCTAGCGGGGGGTATGAGCAGTTCTTC.

About this clonotype itself: Germline and junction disagree at one end, which may indicate a read error. The rearrangement uses TRBV15 and TRBJ1-4; the D is unclear. CDR1 and CDR2 (germline): LNHNV, YYDKDF (reference sequence). The CDR3 sequence is 16 residues long. CDR3 DNA sequence: TGTACCACCAGCAATCGGGCCCTGGACTTGGGGGAAAAACTGTTTTTT. It encodes CTTSNRALDLGEKLFF.

This clonotype was recorded a few times. The CDR3 bases are TGTGCCAGCAGTTCCCTCAGGCACGGCTACACCTTC. Translating gives CASSSLRHGYTF. The rearrangement uses TRBV12-3 or TRBV12-4 and TRBJ1-2; D ambiguous. This CDR3 comprises 12 residues. V lost 4 bases to trimming and J lost 8 bases, with 11 bases between them.

The rearrangement joins TRBV5-1 to TRBJ2-7, with D possibly being TRBD2 (6 bases). The CDR3 spans 15 residues. V lost 4 bases, J lost 2 bases, and 16 bases lay in between. The germline V gene encodes CDR1 SGHRS and CDR2 YFSETQ. The CDR3 coding sequence is TGCGCCAGCAGCCCACTAGCCGACAGTGCCTACGAGCAGTACTTC. Translation gives CASSPLADSAYEQYF.

The genes are TRBV6-5 and TRBJ2-5, with 8 bases identical to TRBD1. The CDR3 consists of 14 residues. V dropped 6 bases and J dropped 4; count of bases not matched to a gene: 7. Germline V gene lookup returns CDR1 MNHEY and CDR2 SVGAGI. For the CDR3, the DNA is TGTGCCAGCAGCCGCAGGGGGCGGCTAGAGACCCAGTACTTC. This sequence encodes CASSRRGRLETQYF.

The CDR3 reads CASSLAPGGRWTSEAFF. The CDR3 DNA follows: TGCGCCAGCAGCTTGGCTCCGGGCGGCAGGTGGACCTCTGAAGCTTTCTTT. The J gene is TRBJ1-1, the V gene TRBV5-1, with no clear D. The CDR3 loop spans 17 amino acids. In germline, CDR1 is SGHRS, CDR2 YFSETQ. Between the trimmed V and J ends, which lost 0 bases and 6 bases, there was a span of 21 bases.